The source of this T cell receptor beta chain is a study of cytomegalovirus exposure and HLA in healthy donors. General observations from the study: Per a prior analysis, the majority of TCR beta V segments were productive roughly 87% or roughly 30% of the time. In a later analysis, HLA-associated beta chains showed higher expansion and lower generation probabilities than comparable chains. A later look showed TCR association rates differing by HLA locus, highest for DRB1 and lowest for HLA-C. Later analysis identified several of the most significant clusters that appeared linked to common viral pathogens.

There are a few counts of this clone. Its specificity is unknown. Primers: 60 Vbeta forward and 13 Jbeta reverse. The table came from immunoSEQ multiplex PCR; TCRdb's copy has only in-frame clones and leaves some out. The table lists under 150,000 clones, 73% of them singletons. CDR3 length: 15 amino acids. Germline-derived CDR1 and CDR2 are MNHNY and SVGAGI (reference sequence). Trimming removed 0 bases at V and 1 base at J, with 9 bases between. The chain combines TRBV6-6 with TRBJ1-1; D perhaps matches TRBD1 (5 bases). Sequenced sample: PBMCs. The receptor was isolated from a middle-aged woman in good health and CMV-seronegative. This CDR3 is CASSYSGGGNTEAFF. The CDR3 bases are TGTGCCAGCAGTTACTCCGGGGGTGGGAACACTGAAGCTTTCTTT.